Shown below are 17 T cell receptor beta chains from a single sample sequenced in a study of shared clonotypes between healthy human individuals. Sequenced by immunoSEQ multiplex PCR; TCRdb stores in-frame clones only, minus some. Here the sample spans fewer than 400,000 clones, roughly 70% being singletons. Sequencing input: memory CD4+ T cells sorted from blood. Regarding subset: CD45RA-negative fraction. The origin of the receptors is a man aged 25-45 years in good health.

This rearrangement joins TRBV7-9 to TRBJ2-1; 11 bases are shared with TRBD2. V lost 5 bases to trimming and J lost 4 bases; unmatched junction nucleotides: 10. The CDR3 consists of 17 residues. Germline values: CDR1 SEHNR, CDR2 FQNEAQ (reference sequence). This CDR3 is CASSPLTSGKPYNEQFF. The CDR3 DNA follows: TGTGCCAGCAGCCCTCTGACTAGCGGGAAACCTTACAATGAGCAGTTCTTC.

The chain joins TRBV13 to TRBJ2-1, with D maybe TRBD2 (6 bases). The CDR3 sequence is 15 residues long. Per germline, CDR1 PRHDT and CDR2 FYEKMQ (reference sequence). The ends were cut back, 2 bases at V and 6 bases at J, with 14 bases in the middle. The CDR3 region is CASSLRRLGGNEQFF. As DNA, the CDR3 is TGTGCCAGCAGCTTACGTCGTCTCGGGGGCAATGAGCAGTTCTTC.

J is TRBJ2-3 and V is TRBV2; weak D call: TRBD2 (6 bases). This CDR3 is built from 14 residues. The V and J ends lost 6 bases and 4 bases respectively, with 14 bases between them. Per the germline V gene, CDR1 is SNHLY and CDR2 is FYNNEI. The CDR3 sequence: CASRPRDGSDTQYF. Written as DNA, the CDR3 is TGTGCCAGCAGACCGCGGGACGGGTCAGATACGCAGTATTTT.

This sequence joins TRBV5-4 and TRBJ2-7; no definite D call. This CDR3 contains 12 residues. Per germline, CDR1 SGHNT and CDR2 YYREEE (reference sequence). V was pared by 2 bases and J by 3 bases, with 6 bases between. CDR3 sequence reads: CASSFNSYEQYF. The DNA of the CDR3 is TGTGCCAGCAGCTTCAATAGCTACGAGCAGTACTTC.

This clone was counted ten times or more. Other DNA variants within this sample encode the same CDR3. CDR3 sequence reads: CASSSQGAGNEQFF. The CDR3 coding sequence is TGCGCCAGCAGCTCGCAGGGGGCAGGGAATGAGCAGTTCTTC. The chain uses TRBV5-1 and TRBJ2-1, with 8 positions matching TRBD1. This CDR3 region has 14 residues. Germline CDR1 and CDR2: SGHRS and YFSETQ. V shed 3 bases, J shed 7 bases, and the junction held 6 bases outside the gene matches.

CDR3 in amino acids: CASSSPGLAGDRNEQFF. The DNA of the CDR3 is TGTGCCAGCAGCTCCCCTGGGCTAGCGGGGGACAGAAATGAGCAGTTCTTC. The chain uses TRBV11-2 and TRBJ2-1; 10 bases fit TRBD2. V trimming: 4 bases; J trimming: 7 bases; junction bases outside the gene matches: 13. The germline CDR1 and CDR2 sequences are SGHAT and FQNNGV. CDR3 length: 17 amino acids.

The V gene is TRBV9, the J gene TRBJ2-7; 7 bases align to TRBD1. V was pared by 0 bases and J by 6 bases, with 12 bases of the junction left unmatched. This CDR3 spans 16 amino acids. CDR1 and CDR2 from the germline V gene are SGDLS and YYNGEE. The CDR3 sequence: CASSVALERGQGEQYF. The CDR3 DNA reads as TGTGCCAGCAGCGTAGCGCTAGAGAGGGGGCAAGGCGAGCAGTACTTC.

This sequence joins TRBV2 and TRBJ1-1; D not certain. The CDR3 loop spans 12 amino acids. CDR1 and CDR2 from the germline V gene are SNHLY and FYNNEI. Trimming left V 3 bases short and J 6 bases short, with 8 bases between. The CDR3 is CASSDKWAEAFF. CDR3 nucleotides: TGTGCCAGCAGTGATAAATGGGCTGAAGCTTTCTTT. The variable domain in full, with the rest retrieved from reference TRBV2 and TRBJ1-1, is EPEVTQTPSHQVTQMGQEVILRCVPISNHLYFYWYRQILGQKVEFLVSFYNNEISEKSEIFDDQFSVERPDGSNFTLKIRSTKLEDSAMYFCASSDKWAEAFFGQGTRLTVV.

This clone was observed a handful of times. This chain uses TRBV11-2 with TRBJ2-5, with D unresolved. This CDR3 is built from 13 residues. V was shortened by 0 bases and J by 5 bases, with 7 bases between the two germline ends. CDR1 SGHAT and CDR2 FQNNGV come from the germline V gene. CDR3 coding DNA: TGTGCCAGCAGCTTAGAACCGGAGGAGACCCAGTACTTC. This codes for CASSLEPEETQYF. Based on the CDR3 plus reference TRBV11-2 and TRBJ2-5, the full variable domain is EAGVAQSPRYKIIEKRQSVAFWCNPISGHATLYWYQQILGQGPKLLIQFQNNGVVDDSQLPKDRFSAERLKGVDSTLKIQPAKLEDSAVYLCASSLEPEETQYFGPGTRLLVL.

V is TRBV10-1 and J is TRBJ2-1; possibly TRBD1 or TRBD2 for D (5 bases each). Germline V gene sequence: CDR1 WNHNN, CDR2 SYGVQD (reference sequence). Trimming pared 6 bases from V and 8 bases from J, leaving 17 bases between. The CDR3 loop spans 14 amino acids. This chain's CDR3 is CASRRDGAGDEQFF. CDR3 DNA: TGCGCCAGCAGAAGGGACGGGGCAGGAGATGAGCAGTTCTTC.

The chain uses TRBV19 and TRBJ1-5; no reliable D call. The CDR3 is 15 amino acids. Germline V gene lookup returns CDR1 LNHDA and CDR2 SQIVND (reference sequence). V was cut by 6 bases and J by 6 bases, with 18 bases left in between. The CDR3 here is CASRQTDKAGQPQHF. The CDR3 coding sequence is TGTGCCAGTAGACAGACCGACAAAGCGGGTCAGCCCCAGCATTTT.

The rearrangement joins TRBV30 to TRBJ2-3; D may be TRBD1 or TRBD2 (5 bases each). From germline, CDR1 is GTSNPN and CDR2 SVGIG (reference sequence). The germline V and J ends were trimmed by 5 bases and 0 bases, with 9 bases remaining between them. The CDR3 is 13 residues long. The CDR3, as DNA: TGTGCCTGGGTCCGGGGCAGCACAGATACGCAGTATTTT. It is translated as CAWVRGSTDTQYF.

The V gene is TRBV28, the J gene TRBJ1-2; 8 positions agree with TRBD1. Germline CDR1 and CDR2: MDHEN and SYDVKM. CDR3 length: 13 amino acids. V shed 7 bases, J shed 8 bases, and the junction held 9 bases outside the gene matches. CDR3 region: CASTGQGSGGYTF. The CDR3 DNA reads TGTGCCAGCACCGGACAGGGTAGCGGCGGCTACACCTTC.

The V and J genes are TRBV15 and TRBJ2-4; TRBD1 might be the D (5 bases). Deletions cut 0 bases from V and 2 bases from J, with 11 bases between. The CDR3 loop spans 16 amino acids. Per the germline V gene, CDR1 is LNHNV and CDR2 is YYDKDF (reference sequence). CDR3 in DNA: TGTGCCACCAGCAGAGAAGGGGTCGGGCCCAAAAACATTCAGTACTTC. Translating it yields CATSREGVGPKNIQYF. The full variable domain, with the rest looked up from reference TRBV15 and TRBJ2-4, is DAMVIQNPRYQVTQFGKPVTLSCSQTLNHNVMYWYQQKSSQAPKLLFHYYDKDFNNEADTPDNFQSRRPNTSFCFLDIRSPGLGDTAMYLCATSREGVGPKNIQYFGAGTRLSVL.

The rearrangement uses TRBV5-1 and TRBJ1-4, with a tentative D call TRBD1 (6 bases). The CDR3 extends over 15 amino acids. CDR1 is SGHRS and CDR2 is YFSETQ in the germline V gene. V dropped 4 bases and J dropped 5 bases, with 15 bases sitting between them. The CDR3 loop reads CASSPTQGSNEKLFF. CDR3 sequence (DNA): TGCGCCAGCAGCCCCACCCAGGGGTCGAATGAAAAACTGTTTTTT.

This clone is a singleton in its sample. The V and J genes are TRBV5-1 and TRBJ1-4; D not resolved. V was shortened by 4 bases and J by 3 bases, with 16 bases between the two germline ends. CDR1 SGHRS and CDR2 YFSETQ come from the germline V gene. The CDR3 extends over 16 amino acids. This CDR3 is CASSPPLPGANEKLFF. DNA for the CDR3: TGCGCCAGCAGCCCCCCCTTGCCGGGTGCTAATGAAAAACTGTTTTTT.

The sample holds one count of this clone. The V gene is TRBV4-2, the J gene TRBJ2-3; no clear D. Looked up from germline, CDR1 is LGHNA and CDR2 is YNFKEQ. Trimming stripped 0 bases from V and 1 base from J, with 8 bases between. The CDR3 covers 15 residues. The CDR3 loop is CASSQEWQGTDTQYF. In DNA form, the CDR3 reads TGTGCCAGCAGCCAAGAGTGGCAGGGCACAGATACGCAGTATTTT.